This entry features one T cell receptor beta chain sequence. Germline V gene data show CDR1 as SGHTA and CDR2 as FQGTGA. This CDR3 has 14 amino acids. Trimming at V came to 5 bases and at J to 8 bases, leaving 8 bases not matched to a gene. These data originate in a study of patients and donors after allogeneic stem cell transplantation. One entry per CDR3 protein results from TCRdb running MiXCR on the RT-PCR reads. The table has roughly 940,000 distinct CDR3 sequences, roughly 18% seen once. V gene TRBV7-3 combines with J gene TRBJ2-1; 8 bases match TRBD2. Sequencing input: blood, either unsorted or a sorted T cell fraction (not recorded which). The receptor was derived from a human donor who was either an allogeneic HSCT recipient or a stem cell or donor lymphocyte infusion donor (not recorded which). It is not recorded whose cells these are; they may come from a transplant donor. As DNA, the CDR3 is TGTGCCAGCAGCCACTTAGCGGGACTCCATGAGCAGTTCTTC. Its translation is CASSHLAGLHEQFF.